This T cell receptor beta chain comes out of a study of beta chain features in type 1 diabetes. Study-wide results and limits: Over-representation of high TCR-expressing cells was a possible consequence of cDNA sequencing.

The CDR3 runs 17 residues. The junction had 8 bases not matched to a gene; V was cut back by 4 bases and J by 0 bases. Germline V gives CDR1 SGHRS, CDR2 YFSETQ. The entirety of the isolated RNA underwent reverse transcription, so expressed TCRB transcripts were sequenced. The repertoire was sequenced with immunoSEQ multiplex PCR; TCRdb's copy has only in-frame clones and lacks some. The table lists roughly 310,000 clones, roughly 9.6% of them singletons, with 0.015% to 0.02% in the top ten. Comment on this clone: Its specificity is unknown.

J is TRBJ1-1 and V is TRBV5-1; 11 bases are a match to TRBD1. This sequence was found in a woman under 40 in good health. Sequenced: naive CD4+ T cells from blood. The CDR3 sequence is CASSLGQGVTLNTEAFF. The CDR3 nucleotides read TGCGCCAGCAGCCTGGGACAGGGGGTCACCCTGAACACTGAAGCTTTCTTT.